This section outlines one T cell receptor beta chain sequence together with its context. The data originate from a study of blood T cell repertoires in COVID-19. Study at large: The study drew acute and convalescent COVID-19 samples from the United States, Italy and Spain. PBMCs, B-cell-depleted T cells, or T cells provided the cDNA or gDNA that made up the material.

This CDR3 spans 17 amino acids. V was clipped by 0 bases and J by 7 bases, with 17 bases between them. Germline V gene sequence: CDR1 SGDLS, CDR2 YYNGEE. In the authors' methods: Nucleated cell counts were estimated from reference gene primer amplification. Clones were sequenced by immunoSEQ multiplex PCR, and TCRdb holds only the in-frame ones, with some missing. D and trimming come from the DNA, and the V and J calls and clone size come from that table. The sample carries 350,000 to 450,000 clones, roughly 90% recorded once. The TCR was taken from a man aged 40-49 years with acute or convalescent COVID-19. Sequences were obtained from peripheral blood. The chain combines TRBV9 with TRBJ1-6; D ambiguous. The CDR3 DNA is TGTGCCAGCAGCGTAGATCCGTTACAACCGGGGAATTCACCCCTCCACTTT. Translation: CASSVDPLQPGNSPLHF.